This T cell receptor beta chain was captured by sequencing in a study of early T cells in non-severe SARS-CoV-2 infection. Across the study: The chains were unpaired, and the sequenced material was bulk RNA from unsorted whole blood. Study observations and caveats: Matching with VDJdb favored anti-spike CD8 responses (missing private and CD4 specificities).

The CDR3 has 17 residues. V lost 6 bases, J lost 4 bases, and 9 bases stayed unmatched. Separate cDNA molecules each had unique molecular identifiers attached to them. One entry per CDR3 protein results from TCRdb running MiXCR on the 5' RACE reads. Here the sample spans 90,000 to 130,000 distinct CDR3 sequences, around 12% being singletons. This clonotype occurred many times. Its antigen remains unidentified. The source is an adult who was a healthcare worker with PCR-confirmed SARS-CoV-2 infection or an uninfected control (not recorded which). The sequencing used whole blood, collected at baseline. The V and J genes are TRBV12-3 or TRBV12-4 and TRBJ2-1; 13 bases align to TRBD2. The CDR3 DNA follows: TGTGCCAGCAGCCCCGTACTAGCGGGGGGGTTATACAATGAGCAGTTCTTC. It specifies CASSPVLAGGLYNEQFF.